The next 29 T cell receptor beta chains were all read from a single sample in a study of cytomegalovirus exposure and HLA in healthy donors. PCR was performed using 60 Vbeta and 13 Jbeta primers. Using immunoSEQ multiplex PCR, the repertoire was profiled, and TCRdb retains in-frame clones only, with some absent. The sample has around 180,000 clones; roughly 78% are singletons. Sequenced material: PBMCs. These receptors were obtained from a woman aged 40 to 50 in good health and CMV-seronegative.

This clone was counted a few times. The chain combines TRBV18 with TRBJ2-7; a weak D match, TRBD1 (5 bases). The V end was cut by 5 bases, the J end by 4 bases, with 12 bases between. CDR1 and CDR2 (germline): KGHSH, LQKENI. This CDR3 has 13 amino acids. Written as DNA, the CDR3 is TGTGCCAGCTCAGAAACGCAGGGATACGAGCAGTACTTC. Translated: CASSETQGYEQYF. The entire variable domain, with the rest obtained from reference TRBV18 and TRBJ2-7, is as follows: NAGVMQNPRHLVRRRGQEARLRCSPMKGHSHVYWYRQLPEEGLKFMVYLQKENIIDESGMPKERFSAEFPKEGPSILRIQQVVRGDSAAYFCASSETQGYEQYFGPGTRLTVT.

The chain links TRBV7-9 to TRBJ2-1, with 7 bases aligning to TRBD2. With 3 bases clipped from V and 3 bases from J, the junction kept 5 bases outside the gene matches. This CDR3 has 15 residues. Germline V gene lookup returns CDR1 SEHNR and CDR2 FQNEAQ (reference sequence). The CDR3 here is CASSFSGLSYNEQFF. DNA of the CDR3: TGTGCCAGCAGCTTTAGCGGGTTGAGCTACAATGAGCAGTTCTTC.

V gene TRBV9 combines with J gene TRBJ2-7; 9 positions match TRBD1. This CDR3 has 16 residues. Germline V gene lookup returns CDR1 SGDLS and CDR2 YYNGEE. Unmatched junction bases numbered 10, after V lost 4 bases and J lost 2 bases. CDR3 coding DNA: TGTGCCAGCAGCCCTCGACAGGGGGTCAGAGCCTACGAGCAGTACTTC. Amino acids: CASSPRQGVRAYEQYF.

This chain uses TRBV5-1 with TRBJ1-2; possibly TRBD1 for D (5 bases). This CDR3 has 14 residues. The V end was cut by 4 bases, the J end by 5 bases, with 15 bases between. Germline V CDR1 and CDR2: SGHRS, YFSETQ. CDR3 sequence: CASSPGGTEYGYTF. The CDR3 DNA reads as TGCGCCAGCAGCCCGGGCGGGACGGAGTATGGCTACACCTTC.

This chain connects TRBV6-1 to TRBJ1-1; TRBD1 matches at 8 bases. The length of the CDR3 is 15 residues. Germline values: CDR1 MNHNS, CDR2 SASEGT. The J segment lost 5 bases and the V segment lost 3 bases, leaving 8 bases of the junction unmatched. The CDR3 sequence is CASSDLTGVGTEAFF. The CDR3 nucleotides read TGTGCCAGCAGTGATTTGACAGGGGTAGGGACTGAAGCTTTCTTT.

The V and J genes are TRBV30 and TRBJ1-4, with a weak D call TRBD1 (5 bases). The CDR3 totals 13 residues. Germline values: CDR1 GTSNPN, CDR2 SVGIG (reference sequence). Trimming took 1 base from V and 6 from J, leaving 9 bases between them. This CDR3 reads CAWSGGVYEKLFF. CDR3 nucleotide sequence: TGTGCCTGGAGTGGGGGGGTGTATGAAAAACTGTTTTTT.

The chain has TRBV7-6 and TRBJ1-3; 10 positions agree with TRBD1. Germline-derived CDR1 and CDR2 are SGHVS and FNYEAQ. Losses at the gene ends were 5 bases for V and 3 bases for J; bases not matched to a gene: 10. This CDR3 is built from 17 residues. For the CDR3, the DNA is TGTGCCAGCAGCCCCCCAGAGACAGGGGGCATTGGAAACACCATATATTTT. Its protein is CASSPPETGGIGNTIYF.

The chain couples TRBV28 to TRBJ2-7; possible D gene TRBD2, 5 bases. Germline values: CDR1 MDHEN, CDR2 SYDVKM. Trimming pared 5 bases from V and 1 base from J, leaving 21 bases between. This CDR3 is 17 amino acids long. The DNA for the CDR3 is TGTGCCAGCAGTGGTTTCTCGCAAAGCGGTCTGTCCTACGAGCAGTACTTC. It specifies CASSGFSQSGLSYEQYF.

The V and J genes are TRBV6-1 and TRBJ2-1, with 8 bases lining up with TRBD1. This CDR3 contains 16 residues. CDR1 MNHNS and CDR2 SASEGT come from the germline V gene. With 4 bases clipped from V and 0 bases from J, the junction kept 5 bases outside the gene matches. The CDR3 coding sequence is TGTGCCAGCAGTGGCCGGACAGGGAGCTCCTACAATGAGCAGTTCTTC. This encodes CASSGRTGSSYNEQFF.

The CDR3 DNA reads as TGTGCCAGCAGCTTTAGACTAGCGGAGCCGTCGAACCGCTACGAGCAGTACTTC. Its translation: CASSFRLAEPSNRYEQYF. The chain recombines TRBV7-9 with TRBJ2-7, with 9 bases aligning to TRBD2. In germline, CDR1 is SEHNR, CDR2 FQNEAQ (reference sequence). With V trimmed by 3 bases and J by 3 bases, 15 bases remained unmatched. The CDR3 loop spans 18 amino acids.

V usage is TRBV5-4 and J usage is TRBJ2-7; TRBD1 matches at 7 bases. Germline loops: CDR1 SGHNT, CDR2 YYREEE (reference sequence). The CDR3 length is 14 residues. Trimming cost V 3 bases and J 4 bases; bases outside gene matches: 7. DNA of the CDR3: TGTGCCAGCAGCTCGCCGGGACAGCAATACGAGCAGTACTTC. It encodes CASSSPGQQYEQYF.

This chain uses TRBV15 with TRBJ2-5; maybe TRBD2 (5 bases). TRBJ2-7 matches the DNA end more closely, so the J call is doubtful. The CDR3 consists of 15 residues. Germline CDR1 and CDR2: LNHNV and YYDKDF (reference sequence). The CDR3 spells CATSRAVGASYEQYF. DNA of the CDR3: TGTGCCACCAGCAGAGCAGTGGGAGCCTCCTACGAGCAGTACTTC.

The chain uses TRBV11-3 and TRBJ2-2; 10 nucleotides line up with TRBD2. Germline CDR1 SGHNT, CDR2 YENEEA. V lost 5 bases to trimming and J lost 9 bases; unmatched junction nucleotides: 12. The CDR3 consists of 16 residues. Here the CDR3 reads CASSPSSGGRARELFF. The DNA for the CDR3 is TGTGCCAGCAGCCCTTCTAGCGGGGGCCGGGCCAGGGAGCTGTTTTTT.

The chain has TRBV6-1 and TRBJ2-1, with D hard to call. CDR1 and CDR2 (germline): MNHNS, SASEGT. CDR3 length: 13 amino acids. Trimming took 7 bases from V and 3 from J, leaving 10 bases between them. CDR3 residues: CASTERNYNEQFF. The CDR3 DNA reads TGTGCCAGCACTGAGCGCAACTACAATGAGCAGTTCTTC.

This clone was observed a single time. The chain is built from TRBV6-1 and TRBJ1-2; D call uncertain. Trimming left V 5 bases short and J 7 bases short, with 11 bases between. The CDR3 spans 12 residues. The germline gives CDR1 MNHNS, CDR2 SASEGT. CDR3 in DNA: TGTGCCAGCAGTAGAGAGGGAAGTGGCTACACCTTC. It codes for CASSREGSGYTF.

The rearrangement uses TRBV29-1 and TRBJ2-1, with 8 nucleotides matching TRBD1. Germline CDR1 SQVTM, CDR2 ANQGSEA. The CDR3 runs 16 residues. V was clipped by 0 bases and J by 3 bases; unmatched bases: 7. CDR3 protein: CSVEDETGVIYNEQFF. In DNA form, the CDR3 reads TGCAGCGTTGAAGATGAGACAGGGGTCATCTACAATGAGCAGTTCTTC.

The V call is TRBV5-8, the J call TRBJ2-1; 8 bases line up with TRBD1. Germline loops: CDR1 SGHTS, CDR2 YDEGEE. The CDR3 runs to 13 residues. After removal of 3 bases from V and 8 bases from J, the junction contained 4 bases not matched to a gene. The CDR3 region is CASSSPTGDEQFF. The CDR3 nucleotides are TGTGCCAGCAGCTCTCCGACAGGGGATGAGCAGTTCTTC.

The V gene is TRBV29-1, the J gene TRBJ2-7, with a possible D match to TRBD2 (7 bases). This CDR3 spans 13 amino acids. Per germline, CDR1 SQVTM and CDR2 ANQGSEA. Between the trimmed V and J ends, which lost 6 bases and 6 bases, there was a span of 18 bases. The CDR3: CSVRGGALGEQYF. In DNA form, the CDR3 reads TGCAGCGTCCGCGGGGGCGCGCTCGGCGAGCAGTACTTC.

This chain links TRBV13 with TRBJ2-7; 11 nucleotides align to TRBD2. Germline V gives CDR1 PRHDT, CDR2 FYEKMQ (reference sequence). This CDR3 spans 16 amino acids. After removal of 0 bases from V and 2 bases from J, the junction contained 3 bases not matched to a gene. CDR3 protein: CASSLGGSGRAYEQYF. CDR3 bases: TGTGCCAGCAGCTTAGGCGGTAGCGGGAGGGCCTACGAGCAGTACTTC. The variable domain in full, with the rest retrieved from reference TRBV13 and TRBJ2-7, is AAGVIQSPRHLIKEKRETATLKCYPIPRHDTVYWYQQGPGQDPQFLISFYEKMQSDKGSIPDRFSAQQFSDYHSELNMSSLELGDSALYFCASSLGGSGRAYEQYFGPGTRLTVT.

V is TRBV27 and J is TRBJ1-5; TRBD1 might be the D (6 bases). The CDR3 extends over 15 amino acids. Germline CDR1 and CDR2: MNHEY and SMNVEV (reference sequence). Trimming shortened V by 5 bases and J by 4 bases, and 15 bases separated the two germline ends. The CDR3 loop is CASSPYPRGNQPQHF. DNA for the CDR3: TGTGCCAGCAGTCCGTACCCCAGGGGAAATCAGCCCCAGCATTTT.

The chain carries TRBV7-9 and TRBJ1-1; 10 nucleotides agree with TRBD1. Germline V gene lookup returns CDR1 SEHNR and CDR2 FQNEAQ (reference sequence). The CDR3 has 14 residues. After removal of 3 bases from V and 5 bases from J, the junction contained 3 bases not matched to a gene. The CDR3 region has the DNA TGTGCCAGCAGCTTGACAGGGGGCTTAACTGAAGCTTTCTTT. Translated: CASSLTGGLTEAFF.

The chain is built from TRBV5-6 and TRBJ1-1, with D hard to call. The germline CDR1 and CDR2 sequences are SGHDT and YYEEEE. The V end lost 7 bases, the J end lost 2 bases, and 15 bases lay between the germline ends. The CDR3 length is 14 residues. This CDR3 is CASAPTGVNTEAFF. CDR3 nucleotides: TGTGCCAGCGCCCCGACGGGAGTAAACACTGAAGCTTTCTTT.

The table lists this clone with a count of one. The rearrangement joins TRBV5-1 to TRBJ2-1; the D gene is possibly TRBD2 (6 bases). CDR1 and CDR2 from the germline V gene are SGHRS and YFSETQ. V was clipped by 0 bases and J by 0 bases, with 16 bases between them. CDR3 length: 18 residues. CDR3 sequence: CASSLGGRSHSSYNEQFF. For the CDR3, the DNA is TGCGCCAGCAGCTTGGGAGGGAGGTCGCATAGCTCCTACAATGAGCAGTTCTTC.

V is TRBV10-2 and J is TRBJ2-1; 11 bases fit TRBD2. This CDR3 contains 15 residues. Germline V gives CDR1 WSHSY, CDR2 SAAADI. With 6 bases clipped from V and 0 bases from J, the junction kept 1 base outside the gene matches. CDR3 DNA: TGCGCCAGCAGCGGACTAGCGGGCTCCTACAATGAGCAGTTCTTC. Translating it yields CASSGLAGSYNEQFF.

This clone was counted between two and nine times. The CDR3 DNA reads TGTGCCAGCAGCCCGACAGGGGACCACGAGCAGTACTTC. This codes for CASSPTGDHEQYF. This sequence joins TRBV5-4 and TRBJ2-7; 8 positions match TRBD1. V gave up 4 bases and J gave up 5 bases; unmatched junction bases: 5. CDR3 length: 13 amino acids. The germline V gene has CDR1 SGHNT and CDR2 YYREEE (reference sequence).

The V gene is TRBV6-6, the J gene TRBJ2-2, with a tentative D call TRBD2 (6 bases). CDR3 length: 14 amino acids. CDR1 and CDR2 from the germline V gene are MNHNY and SVGAGI (reference sequence). V shed 5 bases and J shed 6 bases, with 13 bases lying between them. The CDR3: CASSQGTWAGELFF. Here the CDR3 DNA reads TGTGCCAGCAGTCAAGGGACTTGGGCCGGGGAGCTGTTTTTT.

The J gene is TRBJ2-3, the V gene TRBV28; a weak D match, TRBD2 (5 bases). This CDR3 has 16 residues. V was shortened by 5 bases and J by 1 base, with 16 bases between the two germline ends. Germline V gives CDR1 MDHEN, CDR2 SYDVKM. The CDR3 here is CASSLYRGLGTDTQYF. CDR3 coding DNA: TGTGCCAGCAGTCTGTACCGGGGATTGGGCACAGATACGCAGTATTTT.

The chain is built from TRBV5-1 and TRBJ2-3, with 10 positions matching TRBD1. The CDR3 covers 14 residues. V lost 4 bases and J lost 7; bases outside the gene matches: 6. Germline V gene data show CDR1 as SGHRS and CDR2 as YFSETQ. The CDR3 spells CASSTGQGTYTQYF. The CDR3 nucleotides read TGCGCCAGCAGCACGGGACAGGGGACGTATACGCAGTATTTT.

This chain connects TRBV9 to TRBJ2-5; 8 nucleotides line up with TRBD2. Germline V gene lookup returns CDR1 SGDLS and CDR2 YYNGEE. With V trimmed by 4 bases and J by 0 bases, 8 bases remained unmatched. The CDR3 extends over 16 amino acids. CDR3 amino acids: CASSPWGAGDQETQYF. DNA for the CDR3: TGTGCCAGCAGCCCCTGGGGAGCGGGGGACCAAGAGACCCAGTACTTC.